This T cell receptor (beta chain) was obtained from a study of blood T cell repertoires in COVID-19. This clone appeared a single time. Germline lookup yields CDR1 SQVTM and CDR2 ANQGSEA. The CDR3 is 16 amino acids. TCRdb's copy holds only in-frame clones and misses some; the assay was immunoSEQ multiplex PCR. The data hold 350,000 to 450,000 clones, with roughly 90% observed a single time. Sequencing was done on a sample of PBMCs or T cells enriched from blood (not recorded which). The V call is TRBV29-1, the J call TRBJ1-1, with TRBD1 matching over 10 bases. This clonotype originated in a woman younger than 45 who had recovered from COVID-19. CDR3 residues: CGGGPTGGFVNTEAFF. CDR3 DNA: TGCGGCGGGGGGCCGACAGGGGGCTTTGTGAACACTGAAGCTTTCTTT.